Detailed here is one T cell receptor (beta chain). There is no known antigen for this receptor. No much larger clone is present one base from it, and per-base qualities are unavailable. The run used an Illumina NovaSeq 6000. TCRalpha and TCRbeta cDNA libraries were constructed by 5'RACE with constant-segment primers, with sample barcodes and unique molecular identifiers being introduced. RNA was extracted from every sample with Trizol reagent. Amplification of the libraries took two PCR steps, and the second step added a second sample barcode plus Illumina TruSeq adapters. The libraries were sequenced on an Illumina NovaSeq using 2 x 150 bp paired-end reads. From the authors' description of their analysis: The reads were demultiplexed and collapsed into UMI-guided consensus sequences using migec v1.2.7. Using mixcr v2.1.11, UMI consensuses were aligned to TRA and TRB V and J templates and then assembled into clonotypes. A clonotype was counted as expanded or contracted only when both edgeR and NoisET called the clonotype significant, with the noise models trained on biological replicates. For edgeR calls, the cutoffs were a false discovery rate-adjusted p below 0.01 and a log2 fold-change threshold of 1. As an exploratory analysis of dynamics, max-normalized trajectories of the 1000 most abundant clonotypes were examined with PCA combined with hierarchical clustering. Separately sequenced CD4+ and CD8+ repertoires were used to assign a CD4 or CD8 phenotype to each responding clone. The public reads were run again by TCRdb, first through fastp at Q25 and then through MiXCR, and only productive beta chains were kept. Each entry merges the rows of one CDR3 protein and shows their most common DNA and genes. It is TCRdb's table, rather than the study itself, that gives the V and J calls and clone size. This sample is represented by approximately 350,000 distinct CDR3 sequences; around 28% of them were singletons. The top ten clonotypes cover roughly 12% of the sample.

The CDR3 has 13 amino acids, counting the end cysteine and phenylalanine. The only DNA kept is the CDR3, 39 bases in frame from the first base. Trimming costs V 6 bases and J 4 bases, and their ends lie 12 bases apart. The source of the sample is a study of T-cell memory formation after mild COVID-19 (dated by TCRdb to about 2021). Regarding the research as a whole: TCR sequence clusters from the two donors were largely donor specific. Longitudinal TCRalpha and TCRbeta repertoire sequencing tracked T-cell clones expanding and contracting after mild COVID-19 in a couple of donors. The cohort was made up of two young adult volunteers, one female and one male, who were previously healthy.

Ficoll-Paque density gradient centrifugation was the method used to isolate PBMCs. General study outcomes and caveats: Contracting CD4+ clones were found mainly in CM and EM memory subsets, while CD8+ clones were enriched in EMRA. The study included only two mild cases, and larger cohorts that include severe cases with pre-infection samples were judged to be necessary. From day 15 to 85, contracting clones showed balanced CD4/CD8 phenotypes, whereas a second wave of clones that expanded from day 15 to 37 leaned towards CD4+. The second-wave clones that peaked on day 37 were not confirmed to be SARS-CoV-2 specific. Some responding clones were detected in pre-infection memory, which suggested that pre-existing cross-reactive memory T cells had joined the SARS-CoV-2 response.

The clonotype comes from an adult woman who had mild COVID-19 (a few samples of this study predate the infection). The sample titles of this study are shuffled in the database, so cell type and time point are left out; the donor was told from shared clones. The sample comprised PBMCs or a T cell subset sorted from them (not recorded which). The chain joins TRBV12-3 or TRBV12-4 to TRBJ1-1; tentative D gene TRBD1, with 6 bases matching. The DNA sequence follows: TGTGCCAGCAGCCACAGGGTGCGCACTGAAGCTTTCTTT. It is translated as CASSHRVRTEAFF.